This TCR beta chain is from a study of T cells expressing NK-cell markers. Study as a whole: Seven donors tested HCMV-seropositive and one tested seronegative among the eight sequenced.

TCRdb re-called the 5' RACE reads and gives one entry per CDR3 protein, without DNA. The sample table includes 400,000 to 450,000 distinct CDR3 sequences. As for this clonotype: Its cognate antigen is unknown.

Study results and caveats: The study did not resolve the HCMV specificity of expanded NKG2C+ T cell clones. The leading position in the CD3+CD56-NKG2C+ fraction of four donors also went to these clonotypes.

This sequence was found in a woman aged 18 to 69 in good health. The sample was blood T cells: a sorted CD56 or NKG2C T cell subset, CD4+ or CD8+ T cells, or bulk PBMC T cells (not recorded which).

CDR3 sequence: CASSAYRSQETQYF. The chain carries TRBV7-2 and TRBJ2-5. Per the germline V gene, CDR1 is SGHTA and CDR2 is FQGNSA. The CDR3 spans 14 residues.